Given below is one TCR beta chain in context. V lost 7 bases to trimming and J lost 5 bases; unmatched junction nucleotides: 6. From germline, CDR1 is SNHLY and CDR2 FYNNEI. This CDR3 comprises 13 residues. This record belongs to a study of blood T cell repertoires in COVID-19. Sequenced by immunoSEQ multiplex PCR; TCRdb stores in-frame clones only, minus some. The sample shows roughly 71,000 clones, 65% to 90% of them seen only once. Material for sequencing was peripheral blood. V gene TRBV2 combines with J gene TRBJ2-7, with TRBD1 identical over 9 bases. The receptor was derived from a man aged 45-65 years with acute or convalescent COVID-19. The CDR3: CASIEGTGNEQYV. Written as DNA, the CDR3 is TGTGCCAGCATTGAGGGGACAGGGAACGAGCAGTACGTC.